The 22 T cell receptor beta chains below all came from one sample that was sequenced in a study of cytomegalovirus exposure and HLA in healthy donors. The PCR used 60 Vbeta and 13 Jbeta primers. The protocol was immunoSEQ multiplex PCR, while the TCRdb copy is restricted to in-frame clones and leaves out a portion. The sample lists about 210,000 clones, over 60% seen once, with about 1.7% in the top ten. The sequencing sample was made of PBMCs. The receptors were gathered from a male donor in good health and CMV-seronegative.

This chain uses TRBV28 with TRBJ2-7; 7 nucleotides agree with TRBD1. This CDR3 region has 13 residues. Germline CDR1 and CDR2: MDHEN and SYDVKM. V shed 2 bases, J shed 2 bases, and the junction held 0 bases outside the gene matches. The CDR3 bases are TGTGCCAGCAGTTTAGGGACAGCCTACGAGCAGTACTTC. It yields the protein CASSLGTAYEQYF. Full variable domain (remainder filled in from reference TRBV28 and TRBJ2-7): DVKVTQSSRYLVKRTGEKVFLECVQDMDHENMFWYRQDPGLGLRLIYFSYDVKMKEKGDIPEGYSVSREKKERFSLILESASTNQTSMYLCASSLGTAYEQYFGPGTRLTVT.

This chain joins TRBV6-1 and TRBJ2-2; D is possibly TRBD1 (6 bases). With 7 bases removed from V and 5 bases from J, the gap between germline ends came to 14 bases. The CDR3 sequence is 14 residues long. Germline V gives CDR1 MNHNS, CDR2 SASEGT. CDR3 DNA: TGTGCCAGCACCAACCAGGGGTGGACCGGGGAGCTGTTTTTT. Translation gives CASTNQGWTGELFF.

The V call is TRBV10-1, the J call TRBJ2-5; no clear D. The V and J ends lost 4 bases and 1 base respectively, with 7 bases between them. CDR3 length: 13 amino acids. Germline V lookup: CDR1 WNHNN, CDR2 SYGVQD (reference sequence). The CDR3 DNA follows: TGCGCCAGCAGTGTAGTCCCCCAAGAGACCCAGTACTTC. Translated, it gives CASSVVPQETQYF.

This CDR3 reads CASGGTYSGNTIYF. In DNA form, the CDR3 reads TGTGCCAGTGGGGGGACCTACTCTGGAAACACCATATATTTT. V and J are TRBV9 and TRBJ1-3; D might be TRBD1 (5 bases). The length of the CDR3 is 14 residues. V gave up 8 bases and J gave up 0 bases, with 12 bases separating them. Looked up from germline, CDR1 is SGDLS and CDR2 is YYNGEE. The full variable domain, with the rest looked up from reference TRBV9 and TRBJ1-3, is DSGVTQTPKHLITATGQRVTLRCSPRSGDLSVYWYQQSLDQGLQFLIQYYNGEERAKGNILERFSAQQFPDLHSELNLSSLELGDSALYFCASGGTYSGNTIYFGEGSWLTVV.

This chain links TRBV28 with TRBJ1-5; a weak D match, TRBD1 (5 bases). Looked up from germline, CDR1 is MDHEN and CDR2 is SYDVKM. V lost 7 bases to trimming and J lost 0 bases, with 16 bases between them. This CDR3 is built from 16 residues. CDR3 coding DNA: TGTGCCAGCACCTCCCCCCGACAGAGTAGCAATCAGCCCCAGCATTTT. Protein product: CASTSPRQSSNQPQHF. The full variable domain, in which reference TRBV28 and TRBJ1-5 provide the parts outside the CDR3, is DVKVTQSSRYLVKRTGEKVFLECVQDMDHENMFWYRQDPGLGLRLIYFSYDVKMKEKGDIPEGYSVSREKKERFSLILESASTNQTSMYLCASTSPRQSSNQPQHFGDGTRLSIL.

J is TRBJ2-3 and V is TRBV4-2; 11 nucleotides align to TRBD2. This CDR3 has 17 residues. The ends lost 4 bases at V and 2 bases at J; junction bases unmatched: 8. CDR1 LGHNA and CDR2 YNFKEQ come from the germline V gene. The DNA of the CDR3 is TGTGCCAGCAGCCGCCTCGGGACTAGCGGTTACACAGATACGCAGTATTTT. This sequence encodes CASSRLGTSGYTDTQYF.

This sequence joins TRBV2 and TRBJ1-1; possible D gene TRBD1, 6 bases. Trimming removed 8 bases at V and 4 bases at J, with 14 bases between. Germline lookup yields CDR1 SNHLY and CDR2 FYNNEI. This CDR3 region has 13 residues. The CDR3: CASLRGGATEAFF. The CDR3 DNA follows: TGTGCCAGCCTACGAGGGGGAGCCACTGAAGCTTTCTTT.

The chain uses TRBV7-8 and TRBJ2-6, with TRBD1 identical over 7 bases. Per germline, CDR1 SGHVS and CDR2 FQNEAQ. V lost 3 bases to trimming and J lost 4 bases; unmatched junction nucleotides: 6. CDR3 size: 16 residues. Written as DNA, the CDR3 is TGTGCCAGCAGCTTCGACAGGGTTGCAGGGGCCAACGTCCTGACTTTC. Protein sequence: CASSFDRVAGANVLTF.

In this sample, this clone turned up a few times. The V call is TRBV6-1, the J call TRBJ2-1, with no clear D. This CDR3 has 15 amino acids. The germline V gene has CDR1 MNHNS and CDR2 SASEGT. The V end was cut by 6 bases, the J end by 0 bases, with 12 bases between. The DNA of the CDR3 is TGTGCCAGCAGGATGGAGAAGAGCTCCTACAATGAGCAGTTCTTC. It codes for CASRMEKSSYNEQFF.

The genes are TRBV25-1 and TRBJ1-4, with D possibly TRBD1 on 5 matching bases. CDR1 is MGHDK, CDR2 SYGVNS, per germline. Trimming removed 4 bases at V and 0 bases at J, with 9 bases between. The CDR3 consists of 15 residues. The CDR3 protein is CASSGRGSTNEKLFF. The DNA of the CDR3 is TGTGCCAGCAGTGGGAGGGGATCAACTAATGAAAAACTGTTTTTT.

The V call is TRBV5-1, the J call TRBJ1-1, with 8 bases lining up with TRBD1. V lost 0 bases, J lost 10 bases, and 5 bases stayed unmatched. The germline gives CDR1 SGHRS, CDR2 YFSETQ. The CDR3 is 13 amino acids. The CDR3 DNA sequence: TGCGCCAGCAGCTTGGGAGGGGACAGGACAGCTTTCTTT. Its translation: CASSLGGDRTAFF.

This chain connects TRBV28 to TRBJ2-3, with TRBD1 identical over 7 bases. The CDR3 loop spans 16 amino acids. The ends lost 6 bases at V and 2 bases at J; junction bases unmatched: 11. CDR1 is MDHEN, CDR2 SYDVKM, per germline. The CDR3 DNA sequence: TGTGCCAGCAGCCCCAGGGGGAAAGGGAACACAGATACGCAGTATTTT. It specifies CASSPRGKGNTDTQYF.

The chain joins TRBV5-1 to TRBJ1-2; D is perhaps TRBD1 (5 bases). Trimming took 4 bases from V and 8 from J, leaving 18 bases between them. CDR1 is SGHRS and CDR2 is YFSETQ in the germline V gene. This CDR3 has 14 residues. The CDR3 nucleotides read TGCGCCAGCAGCGTCCCCGGGGGATCGGAAGGCTACACCTTC. Its protein product is CASSVPGGSEGYTF.

The rearrangement uses TRBV5-1 and TRBJ2-7; no reliable D call. This CDR3 comprises 12 residues. Germline values: CDR1 SGHRS, CDR2 YFSETQ. Between the trimmed V and J ends, which lost 4 bases and 5 bases, there was a span of 10 bases. CDR3 residues: CASSMSEDEQYF. The CDR3 DNA is TGCGCCAGCAGCATGAGCGAGGACGAGCAGTACTTC.

J is TRBJ2-3 and V is TRBV7-9; D is uncertain. V dropped 5 bases and J dropped 7 bases, with 7 bases sitting between them. The germline CDR1 and CDR2 sequences are SEHNR and FQNEAQ (reference sequence). This CDR3 spans 11 amino acids. Here the CDR3 reads CASSQANTQYF. CDR3 sequence (DNA): TGTGCCAGCAGCCAGGCGAATACGCAGTATTTT.

The chain combines TRBV5-4 with TRBJ1-2, with D possibly being TRBD1 (6 bases). Trimming removed 4 bases from V and 2 bases from J, with 24 bases in between. This CDR3 is built from 18 residues. The germline V gene has CDR1 SGHNT and CDR2 YYREEE (reference sequence). For the CDR3, the DNA is TGTGCCAGCAGCCCCGGGGGGGCTGGGGCCTGGGGCAACTATGGCTACACCTTC. It is translated as CASSPGGAGAWGNYGYTF.

The chain employs TRBV4-3 and TRBJ1-2; D may be TRBD1 (6 bases). Germline CDR1 is LGHNA and CDR2 is YSLEER. Trimming took off 2 bases at V and 2 bases at J, with 15 bases between the two ends. The CDR3 consists of 16 residues. CDR3 sequence: CASSQSTTGGNYGYTF. In DNA form, the CDR3 reads TGCGCCAGCAGCCAATCTACGACAGGAGGAAACTATGGCTACACCTTC.

V gene TRBV10-3 combines with J gene TRBJ2-7; 11 positions agree with TRBD2. Germline loops: CDR1 ENHRY, CDR2 SYGVKD. J lost 2 bases, V lost 5 bases, and 2 bases had no gene match. This CDR3 region has 14 residues. The CDR3 sequence is CAISLAGGTYEQYF. The CDR3 bases are TGTGCCATCAGTCTAGCGGGAGGAACCTACGAGCAGTACTTC.

Concerning this clone itself: This CDR3 is also generated by other DNA sequences in the sample. The rearrangement uses TRBV5-1 and TRBJ2-3, with 12 bases fitting TRBD2. V lost 4 bases to trimming and J lost 1 base; unmatched junction nucleotides: 7. This CDR3 comprises 17 residues. Per the germline V gene, CDR1 is SGHRS and CDR2 is YFSETQ. The CDR3 bases are TGCGCCAGCAGCCTGGAGACTAGCGGGGGCCGCACAGATACGCAGTATTTT. The encoded protein is CASSLETSGGRTDTQYF.

The chain uses TRBV27 and TRBJ2-2; 8 nucleotides agree with TRBD1. The CDR3 covers 16 residues. CDR1 and CDR2 from the germline V gene are MNHEY and SMNVEV (reference sequence). The V segment lost 4 bases and the J segment 7 bases; nucleotides outside the gene matches: 11. CDR3 sequence: CASSWDGQGKFGELFF. The CDR3 DNA reads as TGTGCCAGCAGTTGGGATGGACAGGGAAAGTTCGGGGAGCTGTTTTTT.

The chain couples TRBV7-3 to TRBJ1-2; D uncertain. Germline values: CDR1 SGHTA, CDR2 FQGTGA. Trimming removed 2 bases at V and 5 bases at J, with 9 bases between. The CDR3 has 13 residues. CDR3 loop: CASSLRDGYGYTF. The CDR3 bases are TGTGCCAGCAGCTTACGCGACGGGTATGGCTACACCTTC.

The CDR3 spells CASSPKGTSGGSSYNEQFF. DNA for the CDR3: TGTGCCAGCAGCCCCAAAGGGACTAGCGGGGGGAGCTCCTACAATGAGCAGTTCTTC. The J gene is TRBJ2-1, the V gene TRBV7-6; 15 bases match TRBD2. The CDR3 consists of 19 residues. CDR1 is SGHVS, CDR2 FNYEAQ, per germline. Losses at the gene ends were 5 bases for V and 0 bases for J; bases not matched to a gene: 8.